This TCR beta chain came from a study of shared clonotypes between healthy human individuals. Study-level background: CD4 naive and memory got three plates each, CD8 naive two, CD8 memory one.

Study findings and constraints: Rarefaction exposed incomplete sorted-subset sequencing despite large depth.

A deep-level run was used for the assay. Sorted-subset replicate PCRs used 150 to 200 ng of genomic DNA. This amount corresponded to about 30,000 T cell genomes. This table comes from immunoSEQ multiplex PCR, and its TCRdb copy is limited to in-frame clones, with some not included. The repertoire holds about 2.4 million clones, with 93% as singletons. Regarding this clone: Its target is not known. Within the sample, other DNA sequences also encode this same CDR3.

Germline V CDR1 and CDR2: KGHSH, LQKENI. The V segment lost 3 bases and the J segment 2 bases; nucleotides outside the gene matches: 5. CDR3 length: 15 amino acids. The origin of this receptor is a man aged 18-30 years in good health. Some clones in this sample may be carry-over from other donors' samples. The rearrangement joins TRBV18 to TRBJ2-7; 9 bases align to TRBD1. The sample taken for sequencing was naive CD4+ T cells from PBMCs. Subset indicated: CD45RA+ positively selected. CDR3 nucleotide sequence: TGTGCCAGCTCACCCACCGGGACAGGGACCTACGAGCAGTACTTC. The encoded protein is CASSPTGTGTYEQYF.